Following are 22 T cell receptor beta chains from one sample sequenced in a study of cytotoxic CD8 clonotypes in ibrutinib-treated CLL (dated by TCRdb to about 2021). The protocol used for the library was the immunoSEQ multiplex PCR assay. In TCRdb, the immuneACCESS table is reduced to in-frame sequences with V and J assigned. These tables do not hold every clone; where another copy was compared, an unresolved V gene accounts for under half, and the others remain unexplained. Within this sample are tens of thousands of clones, with about 82% of them counted one time only. 5.4% of the sample rests with the top ten. This sample comprised PBMCs, obtained before ibrutinib treatment. The receptors originated from a human donor with chronic lymphocytic leukemia.

J is TRBJ2-7 and V is TRBV11-3; D remains ambiguous. Germline lookup yields CDR1 SGHNT and CDR2 YENEEA. Trimming took 6 bases from V and 4 from J, leaving 7 bases between them. The CDR3 covers 11 residues. CDR3: CASSKNYEQYF. DNA of the CDR3: TGTGCCAGCAGTAAGAATTACGAGCAGTACTTC. The variable domain in full, with the rest retrieved from reference TRBV11-3 and TRBJ2-7, is EAGVVQSPRYKIIEKKQPVAFWCNPISGHNTLYWYLQNLGQGPELLIRYENEEAVDDSQLPKDRFSAERLKGVDSTLKIQPAELGDSAVYLCASSKNYEQYFGPGTRLTVT.

The genes are TRBV7-8 and TRBJ1-1; D remains unclear. Trimming shortened V by 2 bases and J by 1 base, and 5 bases separated the two germline ends. Germline V gene sequence: CDR1 SGHVS, CDR2 FQNEAQ. The CDR3 length is 13 residues. CDR3 sequence (DNA): TGTGCCAGCAGCTTATATGGGAACACTGAAGCTTTCTTT. It specifies CASSLYGNTEAFF. The whole variable domain, filled in from reference TRBV7-8 and TRBJ1-1, reads GAGVSQSPRYKVAKRGQDVALRCDPISGHVSLFWYQQALGQGPEFLTYFQNEAQLDKSGLPSDRFFAERPEGSVSTLKIQRTQQEDSAVYLCASSLYGNTEAFFGQGTRLTVV.

The chain couples TRBV4-3 to TRBJ2-2; TRBD2 aligns across 10 bases. Germline values: CDR1 LGHNA, CDR2 YSLEER. The CDR3 sequence is 16 residues long. The V gene end was trimmed by 3 bases and the J gene end by 4 bases; junction bases not matched to a gene: 5. CDR3 coding DNA: TGCGCCAGCAGCCAGAGAGCGGGAGGGATCACCGGGGAGCTGTTTTTT. Residues: CASSQRAGGITGELFF.

This chain uses TRBV19 with TRBJ1-3; D gene unclear. V was clipped by 0 bases and J by 0 bases, with 6 bases between them. This CDR3 comprises 15 residues. CDR1 and CDR2 (germline): LNHDA, SQIVND (reference sequence). CDR3 in amino acids: CASSIDGDSGNTIYF. The CDR3 DNA reads as TGTGCCAGTAGTATAGACGGCGACTCTGGAAACACCATATATTTT.

This clone was seen once. This chain joins TRBV30 and TRBJ2-7; 7 bases are a match to TRBD1. The CDR3 consists of 13 residues. Trimming cost V 4 bases and J 2 bases; bases outside gene matches: 5. In germline, CDR1 is GTSNPN, CDR2 SVGIG (reference sequence). CDR3 coding DNA: TGTGCCTGGACCCGGGACAGTACCTACGAGCAGTACTTC. It encodes CAWTRDSTYEQYF.

The sample holds one count of this clone. The V and J genes are TRBV6-1 and TRBJ1-4; D not certain. This CDR3 has 15 amino acids. V gave up 0 bases and J gave up 4 bases, with 9 bases separating them. The germline V gene has CDR1 MNHNS and CDR2 SASEGT. As DNA, the CDR3 is TGTGCCAGCAGTGAAGCTGTCGGGGATAATGAAAAACTGTTTTTT. It codes for CASSEAVGDNEKLFF.

This clone has a single count. CDR3 sequence reads: CASSQKGQGEYNEQFF. DNA of the CDR3: TGCGCCAGCAGCCAGAAGGGACAGGGGGAATACAATGAGCAGTTCTTC. This chain joins TRBV4-1 and TRBJ2-1; 11 positions match TRBD1. V lost 3 bases, J lost 4 bases, and 5 bases stayed unmatched. The CDR3 consists of 16 residues. CDR1 is MGHRA, CDR2 YSYEKL, per germline.

V and J are TRBV7-2 and TRBJ2-5; 11 bases agree with TRBD1. Germline V gene lookup returns CDR1 SGHTA and CDR2 FQGNSA. V lost 5 bases to trimming and J lost 1 base; unmatched junction nucleotides: 9. CDR3 length equals 17 residues. The CDR3 DNA sequence: TGTGCCAGCAGCGAGGACAGGGGGCTGCCCATCCAAGAGACCCAGTACTTC. It is translated as CASSEDRGLPIQETQYF. The whole variable domain, filled in from reference TRBV7-2 and TRBJ2-5, reads GAGVSQSPSNKVTEKGKDVELRCDPISGHTALYWYRQSLGQGLEFLIYFQGNSAPDKSGLPSDRFSAERTGGSVSTLTIQRTQQEDSAVYLCASSEDRGLPIQETQYFGPGTRLLVL.

The chain joins TRBV29-1 to TRBJ2-1, with TRBD2 matching 7 bases. Germline values: CDR1 SQVTM, CDR2 ANQGSEA. Trimming took 6 bases from V and 7 from J; bases not matched to a gene: 3. This CDR3 comprises 11 residues. This CDR3 is CSVRGGNEQFF. The CDR3 nucleotides read TGCAGCGTCCGGGGAGGGAATGAGCAGTTCTTC.

J is TRBJ1-1 and V is TRBV29-1; D is uncertain. Germline V gene sequence: CDR1 SQVTM, CDR2 ANQGSEA. V was clipped by 5 bases and J by 8 bases, with 15 bases between them. CDR3 length: 12 residues. The CDR3, as DNA: TGCAGCGTTATGCCGAGTCTTCAGGAAGCTTTCTTT. It codes for CSVMPSLQEAFF.

The rearrangement links TRBV10-3 to TRBJ1-3; no firm D call. Germline V gene data show CDR1 as ENHRY and CDR2 as SYGVKD. This CDR3 is built from 12 residues. With 9 bases removed from V and 7 bases from J, the gap between germline ends came to 13 bases. In DNA, the CDR3 is TGTGCCATTTCGCCCGGCGCTAACACCATATATTTT. It specifies CAISPGANTIYF.

CDR3 nucleotides: TGTGCCAGCACGGAACAGGGGAAGGGATATGGCTACACCTTC. Protein: CASTEQGKGYGYTF. The rearrangement uses TRBV5-6 and TRBJ1-2; 7 bases map to TRBD1. Losses at the gene ends were 6 bases for V and 5 bases for J; bases not matched to a gene: 10. The germline V gene encodes CDR1 SGHDT and CDR2 YYEEEE. The CDR3 contains 14 residues.

V is TRBV27 and J is TRBJ1-5, with D possibly TRBD1 on 5 matching bases. V dropped 9 bases and J dropped 0 bases, with 12 bases sitting between them. The germline V gene encodes CDR1 MNHEY and CDR2 SMNVEV (reference sequence). This CDR3 comprises 14 residues. The DNA of the CDR3 is TGTGCCAGTGGCAGGGACTATAGCAATCAGCCCCAGCATTTT. It yields the protein CASGRDYSNQPQHF.

The V and J genes are TRBV30 and TRBJ2-1; 12 bases line up with TRBD2. Germline CDR1 is GTSNPN and CDR2 is SVGIG (reference sequence). The length of the CDR3 is 16 residues. V dropped 0 bases and J dropped 8; count of bases not matched to a gene: 8. The CDR3 loop reads CAWSVRASGRAYEQFF. The DNA of the CDR3 is TGTGCCTGGAGTGTACGAGCTAGCGGGAGGGCCTATGAGCAGTTCTTC.

This chain connects TRBV29-1 to TRBJ2-7; tentatively, D is TRBD1 or TRBD2 (5 bases each). CDR3 length: 11 residues. Germline CDR1 SQVTM, CDR2 ANQGSEA. V lost 1 base, J lost 6 bases, and 7 bases lay in between. The CDR3 loop is CSVEAGPEQYF. The CDR3 nucleotides read TGCAGCGTTGAAGCGGGGCCCGAGCAGTACTTC.

The V and J genes are TRBV5-1 and TRBJ2-7; 11 nucleotides align to TRBD1. The CDR3 runs 16 residues. V was pared by 3 bases and J by 6 bases, with 11 bases of the junction left unmatched. Germline V CDR1 and CDR2: SGHRS, YFSETQ. The CDR3 reads CASSSGPGQGVGEQYF. The CDR3 bases are TGCGCCAGCAGCTCCGGACCGGGACAGGGGGTTGGCGAGCAGTACTTC.

The V call is TRBV18, the J call TRBJ2-1; unclear D gene. The germline V gene has CDR1 KGHSH and CDR2 LQKENI. This CDR3 spans 14 amino acids. Trimming stripped 0 bases from V and 1 base from J, with 4 bases between. The CDR3: CASSPPISYNEQFF. The CDR3 DNA is TGTGCCAGCTCACCACCCATTTCCTACAATGAGCAGTTCTTC.

V and J are TRBV7-9 and TRBJ2-1; no clear D. Looked up from germline, CDR1 is SEHNR and CDR2 is FQNEAQ (reference sequence). V was pared by 2 bases and J by 5 bases, with 13 bases between. This CDR3 has 15 residues. The CDR3 DNA reads TGTGCCAGCAGCTTATTTCTAACTCTCAACAATGAGCAGTTCTTC. It is translated as CASSLFLTLNNEQFF.

The chain couples TRBV6-1 to TRBJ1-5, with a possible D match to TRBD1 (5 bases). CDR1 and CDR2 from the germline V gene are MNHNS and SASEGT. The CDR3 sequence is 15 residues long. The V and J ends lost 2 bases and 5 bases respectively, with 13 bases between them. The CDR3 sequence: CASSELQTEYQPQHF. The CDR3 DNA reads TGTGCCAGCAGTGAATTGCAGACAGAATATCAGCCCCAGCATTTT.

Of note for this clone: The same CDR3 arises from other DNA sequences in this sample as well. This chain uses TRBV6-5 with TRBJ1-1; no clear D gene. V was pared by 5 bases and J by 3 bases, with 4 bases between. This CDR3 has 11 residues. Germline values: CDR1 MNHEY, CDR2 SVGAGI. The CDR3 nucleotides read TGTGCCAGCAGTCGGGACACTGAAGCTTTCTTT. Translated, it gives CASSRDTEAFF.

The rearrangement uses TRBV10-3 and TRBJ2-5; D unresolved. The germline gives CDR1 ENHRY, CDR2 SYGVKD. V was trimmed by 0 bases and J by 2 bases, leaving 7 bases between them. This CDR3 is 14 amino acids long. CDR3 nucleotide sequence: TGTGCCATCAGTGAGTCAACATCACAAGAGACCCAGTACTTC. It is translated as CAISESTSQETQYF.

The V and J genes are TRBV2 and TRBJ2-1; D possibly matches TRBD1 or TRBD2 (5 bases each). The CDR3 extends over 13 amino acids. With 9 bases removed from V and 7 bases from J, the gap between germline ends came to 16 bases. The germline V gene has CDR1 SNHLY and CDR2 FYNNEI. In nucleotides, the CDR3 is TGTGCCAGGGGGGTCCCCCGGGGAAATGAGCAGTTCTTC. Protein sequence: CARGVPRGNEQFF.